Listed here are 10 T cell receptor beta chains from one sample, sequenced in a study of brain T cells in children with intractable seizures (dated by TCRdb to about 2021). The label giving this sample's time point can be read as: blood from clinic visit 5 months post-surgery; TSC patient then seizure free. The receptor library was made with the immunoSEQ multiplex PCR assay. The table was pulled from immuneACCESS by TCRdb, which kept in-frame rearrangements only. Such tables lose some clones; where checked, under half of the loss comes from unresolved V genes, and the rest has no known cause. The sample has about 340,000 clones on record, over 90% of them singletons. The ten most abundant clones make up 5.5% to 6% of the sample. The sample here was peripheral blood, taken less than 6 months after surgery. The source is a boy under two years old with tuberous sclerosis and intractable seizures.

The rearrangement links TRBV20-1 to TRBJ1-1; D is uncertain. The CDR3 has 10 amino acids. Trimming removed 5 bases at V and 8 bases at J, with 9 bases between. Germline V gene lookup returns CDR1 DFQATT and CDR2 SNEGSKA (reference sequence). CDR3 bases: TGCAGTGCTTTGAGCCGGGAAGCTTTCTTT. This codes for CSALSREAFF.

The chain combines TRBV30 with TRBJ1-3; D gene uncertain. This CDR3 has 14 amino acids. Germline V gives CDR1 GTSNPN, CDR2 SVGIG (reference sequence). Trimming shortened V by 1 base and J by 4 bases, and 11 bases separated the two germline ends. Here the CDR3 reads CAWSALTLGNTIYF. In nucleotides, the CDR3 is TGTGCCTGGAGTGCCCTCACCCTCGGAAACACCATATATTTT.

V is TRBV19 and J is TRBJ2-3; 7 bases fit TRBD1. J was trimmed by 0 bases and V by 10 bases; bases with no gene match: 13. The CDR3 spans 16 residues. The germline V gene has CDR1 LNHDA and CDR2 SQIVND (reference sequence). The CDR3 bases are TGTGCCACCGACGATCTGACAGGGTCTAGCACAGATACGCAGTATTTT. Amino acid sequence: CATDDLTGSSTDTQYF.

CDR3 DNA sequence: TGTGCCAGCAGTGAAGTAGGTAACACCGGGGAGCTGTTTTTT. Protein: CASSEVGNTGELFF. This sequence joins TRBV2 and TRBJ2-2; D not certain. Trimming took 1 base from V and 2 from J, leaving 5 bases between them. Germline V gives CDR1 SNHLY, CDR2 FYNNEI. The CDR3 contains 14 residues.

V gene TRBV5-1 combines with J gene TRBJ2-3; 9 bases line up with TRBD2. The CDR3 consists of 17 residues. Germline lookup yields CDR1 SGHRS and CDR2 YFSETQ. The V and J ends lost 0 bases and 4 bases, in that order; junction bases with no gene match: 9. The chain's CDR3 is CASSLAFSGSRSDTQYF. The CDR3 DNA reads TGCGCCAGCAGCTTGGCCTTTAGCGGGAGTAGGTCAGATACGCAGTATTTT.

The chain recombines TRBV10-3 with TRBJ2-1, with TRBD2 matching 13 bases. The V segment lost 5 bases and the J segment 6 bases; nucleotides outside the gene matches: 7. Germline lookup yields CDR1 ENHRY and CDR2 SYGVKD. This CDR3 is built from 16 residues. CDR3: CAISPGTSGAFNEQFF. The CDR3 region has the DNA TGTGCCATCAGTCCCGGGACTAGCGGGGCCTTCAATGAGCAGTTCTTC.

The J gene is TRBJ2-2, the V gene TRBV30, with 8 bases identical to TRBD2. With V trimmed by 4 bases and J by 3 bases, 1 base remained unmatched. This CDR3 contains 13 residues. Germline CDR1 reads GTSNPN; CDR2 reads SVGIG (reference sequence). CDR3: CAWTGLDTGELFF. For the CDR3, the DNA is TGTGCCTGGACGGGACTAGACACCGGGGAGCTGTTTTTT. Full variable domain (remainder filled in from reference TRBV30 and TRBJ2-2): SQTIHQWPATLVQPVGSPLSLECTVEGTSNPNLYWYRQAAGRGLQLLFYSVGIGQISSEVPQNLSASRPQDRQFILSSKKLLLSDSGFYLCAWTGLDTGELFFGEGSRLTVL.

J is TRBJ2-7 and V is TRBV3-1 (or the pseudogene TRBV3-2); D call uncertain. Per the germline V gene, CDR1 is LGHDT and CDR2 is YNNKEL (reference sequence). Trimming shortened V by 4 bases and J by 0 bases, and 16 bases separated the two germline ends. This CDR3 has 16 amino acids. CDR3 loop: CASSPNTAVYSYEQYF. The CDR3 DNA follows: TGTGCCAGCAGCCCGAACACGGCCGTATACTCCTACGAGCAGTACTTC.

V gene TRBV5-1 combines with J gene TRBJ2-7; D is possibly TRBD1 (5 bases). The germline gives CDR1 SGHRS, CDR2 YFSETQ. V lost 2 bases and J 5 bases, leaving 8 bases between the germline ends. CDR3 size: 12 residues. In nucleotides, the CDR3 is TGCGCCAGCAGCTTTCAGGGCGACGAGCAGTACTTC. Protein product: CASSFQGDEQYF.

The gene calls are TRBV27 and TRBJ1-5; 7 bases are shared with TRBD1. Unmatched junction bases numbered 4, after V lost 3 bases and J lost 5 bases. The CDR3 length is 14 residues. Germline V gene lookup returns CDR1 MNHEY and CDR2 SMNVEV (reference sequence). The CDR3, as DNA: TGTGCCAGCAGTTTTTCAGGGGGTGATCAGCCCCAGCATTTT. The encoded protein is CASSFSGGDQPQHF.